These 12 T cell receptor beta chains were sequenced from one sample in a study of T cell clonotyping in hematopoietic cell transplantation. The repertoire was sequenced with immunoSEQ multiplex PCR; TCRdb's copy has only in-frame clones and lacks some. This sample has more than 9,500 clones, with approximately 90% found just once. The specimen sequenced was peripheral blood mononuclear cells. All receptors derive from a woman in her fifties or sixties in good health. Some clones in this sample may be carry-over from other donors' samples.

This chain joins TRBV29-1 and TRBJ1-1; no reliable D call. From germline, CDR1 is SQVTM and CDR2 ANQGSEA. The CDR3 spans 13 residues. The V end was cut by 4 bases, the J end by 1 base, with 10 bases between. CDR3 sequence reads: CSVGLGWNTEAFF. The CDR3 coding sequence is TGCAGCGTTGGGTTGGGCTGGAACACTGAAGCTTTCTTT.

This clone has just one count. In DNA, the CDR3 is TGCGCCAGCAGCCAAGATCAGACAGGGGGCACTGAAGCTTTCTTT. The encoded protein is CASSQDQTGGTEAFF. This chain links TRBV4-1 with TRBJ1-1, with TRBD1 matching over 9 bases. Germline loops: CDR1 MGHRA, CDR2 YSYEKL. This CDR3 has 15 residues. With 0 bases clipped from V and 4 bases from J, the junction kept 3 bases outside the gene matches.

This chain uses TRBV6-5 with TRBJ2-1; D unclear. The V gene lost 4 bases and the J gene lost 10 bases, with 11 bases spanning the gap. Germline V gene sequence: CDR1 MNHEY, CDR2 SVGAGI. This CDR3 has 12 residues. The CDR3 here is CASSWGEGEQFF. The CDR3 DNA reads TGTGCCAGCAGTTGGGGTGAAGGGGAGCAGTTCTTC.

As regards this clone: Relative to the germline gene, one junction end is altered; a read error may explain this. The rearrangement joins TRBV20-1 to TRBJ1-4, with D possibly being TRBD1 (5 bases). The CDR3 is made up of 11 amino acids. CDR1 DFQATT and CDR2 SNEGSKA come from the germline V gene (reference sequence). CDR3 DNA sequence: TGCAGTGCTAGATTACTCGGGACGAACATTTTT. Its translation is CSARLLGTNIF.

V and J are TRBV23-1 and TRBJ1-2, with 7 bases identical to TRBD1. TRBV23-1 carries the ORF label, with uncertain function. The J segment lost 1 base and the V segment lost 0 bases, leaving 8 bases of the junction unmatched. The CDR3 is made up of 17 amino acids. CDR3 nucleotide sequence: TGCGCCAGCAGTCAATCGGTATTGGGGACAGTTAACTATGGCTACACCTTC. It is translated as CASSQSVLGTVNYGYTF.

This chain uses TRBV19 with TRBJ1-4; tentative D call: TRBD1 (6 bases). Per germline, CDR1 LNHDA and CDR2 SQIVND (reference sequence). V lost 3 bases and J 7 bases, leaving 9 bases between the germline ends. CDR3 length: 13 amino acids. The CDR3 DNA reads TGTGCCAGTAGTATCACAGGGACTGAAAAACTGTTTTTT. Translating gives CASSITGTEKLFF.

The chain employs TRBV5-4 and TRBJ1-6; no definite D call. The germline CDR1 and CDR2 sequences are SGHNT and YYREEE (reference sequence). There are 17 residues in the CDR3. V gave up 5 bases and J gave up 0 bases, with 15 bases separating them. The CDR3 region is CASSPLPGSSYNSPLHF. The CDR3 DNA reads as TGTGCCAGCAGTCCCCTCCCCGGCAGCTCCTATAATTCACCCCTCCACTTT.

The V and J genes are TRBV6-6 and TRBJ1-1; no clear D gene. V dropped 5 bases and J dropped 4 bases, with 14 bases sitting between them. Per the germline V gene, CDR1 is MNHNY and CDR2 is SVGAGI (reference sequence). The CDR3 consists of 14 residues. The CDR3 nucleotides read TGTGCCAGCAGTGTAAGGGTTGATGGCACTGAAGCTTTCTTT. Protein: CASSVRVDGTEAFF.

This rearrangement joins TRBV6-6 to TRBJ1-2; weak D call: TRBD1 (5 bases). There are 13 residues in the CDR3. Germline-derived CDR1 and CDR2 are MNHNY and SVGAGI (reference sequence). The V and J ends lost 4 bases and 5 bases respectively, with 11 bases between them. The DNA for the CDR3 is TGTGCCAGCAGTTCCGGGGGTGGATATGGCTACACCTTC. As protein: CASSSGGGYGYTF.

This chain uses TRBV5-4 with TRBJ1-4; unclear D gene. In germline, CDR1 is SGHNT, CDR2 YYREEE (reference sequence). The V end was cut by 3 bases, the J end by 7 bases, with 10 bases between. The CDR3 sequence is 13 residues long. In DNA form, the CDR3 reads TGTGCCAGCAGCTCGGGCCTTGTTGAAAAACTGTTTTTT. Protein: CASSSGLVEKLFF. The variable domain in full, with the rest retrieved from reference TRBV5-4 and TRBJ1-4, is ETGVTQSPTHLIKTRGQQVTLRCSSQSGHNTVSWYQQALGQGPQFIFQYYREEENGRGNFPPRFSGLQFPNYSSELNVNALELDDSALYLCASSSGLVEKLFFGSGTQLSVL.

J is TRBJ2-7 and V is TRBV2; the D call may be TRBD1 or TRBD2 (5 bases each). V lost 6 bases, J lost 12 bases, and 18 bases lay in between. Germline V lookup: CDR1 SNHLY, CDR2 FYNNEI. This CDR3 has 12 amino acids. The CDR3 loop reads CASRENRDPGYF. Written as DNA, the CDR3 is TGTGCCAGCAGGGAAAACCGGGACCCCGGGTACTTC.

The rearrangement uses TRBV5-4 and TRBJ2-2; a weak D match, TRBD2 (6 bases). Trimming removed 4 bases at V and 6 bases at J, with 16 bases between. In germline, CDR1 is SGHNT, CDR2 YYREEE (reference sequence). CDR3 length: 15 residues. The CDR3: CASSNRELEAGELFF. DNA of the CDR3: TGTGCCAGCAGCAACCGGGAGTTAGAAGCCGGGGAGCTGTTTTTT.